These T cell receptor beta chains were read from a single sample in a study of cytomegalovirus exposure and HLA in healthy donors. Profiled with immunoSEQ multiplex PCR; TCRdb holds only in-frame clones, not every one. The table lists 350,000 or so clones, 75% to 90% of them singletons. The sample taken for sequencing was PBMCs. Every receptor here comes from a woman aged 18-35 years in good health and CMV-seronegative. The CDR3 runs from the conserved cysteine through the conserved F or W. D genes are given only for firm matches. Size is stated for part of the rows, as once, few or many counts, or as a class when the clone is expanded.

j_call | v_call | clone_size | d_call | cdr3_aa | cdr3_nt
TRBJ2-7 | TRBV7-9 | - | - | CASSLGPTPGEQYF | TGTGCCAGCAGCTTAGGGCCGACTCCGGGCGAGCAGTACTTC
TRBJ2-3 | TRBV18 | - | TRBD2 | CASSPSSGGDTQYF | TGTGCCAGCTCACCATCTAGCGGGGGAGATACGCAGTATTTT
TRBJ2-1 | TRBV29-1 | - | - | CSVVAPRNNEQFF | TGCAGCGTTGTAGCACCCCGGAACAATGAGCAGTTCTTC
TRBJ2-7 | TRBV11-2 | - | TRBD1 | CASREGQASYEQYF | TGTGCCAGCAGAGAAGGACAGGCCTCTTACGAGCAGTACTTC
TRBJ1-2 | TRBV7-6 | - | TRBD1 | CASSLAKGQGVLRTYGYTF | TGTGCCAGCAGCTTAGCGAAGGGACAGGGGGTCTTGAGAACCTATGGCTACACCTTC
TRBJ1-5 | TRBV19 | - | - | CASSIQHSNQPQHF | TGTGCCAGTAGTATTCAACATAGCAATCAGCCCCAGCATTTT
TRBJ1-1 | TRBV11-2 | - | - | CASSLTSGGQYFF | TGTGCCAGCAGCCTGACCTCGGGAGGACAGTATTTCTTT
TRBJ2-7 | TRBV7-2 | once | TRBD2 | CASSLSASGSYEQYF | TGTGCCAGCAGCTTATCTGCTAGCGGGAGCTACGAGCAGTACTTC
TRBJ1-5 | TRBV27 | - | TRBD1 | CASKRWDRDQPQHF | TGTGCCAGCAAACGGTGGGACAGGGATCAGCCCCAGCATTTT
TRBJ2-1 | TRBV15 | - | TRBD2 | CATSYSGSRYNEQFF | TGTGCCACCAGCTATAGCGGGAGCAGATACAATGAGCAGTTCTTC
TRBJ2-4 | TRBV28 | - | - | CASSLGGDIQYF | TGTGCCAGCAGTTTAGGAGGTGACATTCAGTACTTC
TRBJ2-7 | TRBV6-1 | - | - | CASRPGQGEQYF | TGTGCCAGCAGGCCTGGACAAGGCGAGCAGTACTTC
TRBJ2-7 | TRBV4-1 | few | - | CASSQPANYEQYF | TGCGCCAGCAGCCAACCAGCGAACTACGAGCAGTACTTC
TRBJ2-3 | TRBV4-2 | few | - | CASSQSLAGADTQYF | TGTGCCAGCAGCCAAAGCCTGGCGGGGGCCGATACGCAGTATTTT
TRBJ2-2 | TRBV7-8 | - | TRBD1 | CASSTPDRAADTGELFF | TGTGCCAGCAGCACGCCTGACAGGGCCGCGGACACCGGGGAGCTGTTTTTT
TRBJ1-2 | TRBV15 | once | TRBD1 | CATSRETGGAIGGYTF | TGTGCCACCAGCAGAGAGACAGGGGGCGCGATCGGTGGCTACACCTTC
TRBJ2-2 | TRBV7-8 | - | TRBD2 | CASSPGLAENTGELFF | TGTGCCAGCAGCCCGGGACTAGCGGAGAACACCGGGGAGCTGTTTTTT
TRBJ2-7 | TRBV6-6 | - | - | CASSKQDTYEQYF | TGTGCCAGCAGTAAACAGGATACCTACGAGCAGTACTTC
TRBJ2-7 | TRBV6-5 | - | TRBD1 | CASSYGRQGYEQYF | TGTGCCAGCAGTTACGGGAGACAGGGCTACGAGCAGTACTTC
TRBJ2-7 | TRBV13 | - | - | CASSLGLASYEQYF | TGTGCCAGCAGCTTAGGCCTGGCAAGCTACGAGCAGTACTTC
TRBJ2-2 | TRBV25-1 | - | TRBD2 | CASSSGTSANTGELFF | TGTGCCAGCAGTTCGGGCACTAGCGCGAACACCGGGGAGCTGTTTTTT
TRBJ1-2 | TRBV7-9 | - | - | CASDSPNYGYTF | TGTGCCAGTGACAGCCCTAACTATGGCTACACCTTC